A single sample gave rise to the 9 T cell receptor beta chains below, sequenced in a study of T cell repertoires in cytomegalovirus infection (dated by TCRdb to about 2019). Sequencing was carried out with an Illumina HiSeq 1500. TCRdb redid the processing of the public reads, applying fastp at Q25 and MiXCR, and retained in-frame beta chains. Rows are combined by CDR3 protein, so each entry shows the most common genes and DNA. Counted in this sample were a few hundred thousand distinct CDR3 sequences; roughly an eighth of them appeared once. The leading ten clones occupy roughly 8.7% of the sample. The source material was PBMCs. Receptor source: a human donor in good health (CMV status not recorded). Some clones in this sample may be carry-over from other donors' samples.

This clonotype was counted at least ten times. This rearrangement joins TRBV11-1 to TRBJ2-1, with D tentatively TRBD1 (5 bases). Germline V gene lookup returns CDR1 SGHAT and CDR2 FQDESV (reference sequence). CDR3 length equals 14 residues. The V end lost 5 bases, the J end lost 7 bases, and 15 bases lay between the germline ends. The CDR3 loop is CASSPVRSGNEQFF. DNA for the CDR3: TGTGCCAGCAGCCCAGTGCGCTCAGGGAATGAGCAGTTCTTC.

CDR3 region: CSVEESVARDNYYEQYF. Here the CDR3 DNA reads TGCAGCGTTGAAGAATCGGTGGCCCGGGACAACTACTACGAGCAGTACTTC. The gene calls are TRBV29-1 and TRBJ2-7; the D gene is possibly TRBD1 (6 bases). The V gene lost 0 bases and the J gene lost 3 bases, with 21 bases spanning the gap. CDR1 and CDR2 from the germline V gene are SQVTM and ANQGSEA. The CDR3 loop spans 17 amino acids.

The sample holds many counts of this clonotype. This chain links TRBV7-2 with TRBJ1-2; tentative D call: TRBD1 (5 bases). Germline loops: CDR1 SGHTA, CDR2 FQGNSA. V lost 3 bases, J lost 5 bases, and 19 bases lay in between. CDR3 length: 16 residues. The CDR3 sequence is CASSFLSGSQNYGYTF. The CDR3 DNA reads TGTGCCAGCAGCTTTCTCTCAGGGTCCCAGAATTATGGCTACACCTTC. Looking up the rest from reference TRBV7-2 and TRBJ1-2 gives the full variable domain: GAGVSQSPSNKVTEKGKDVELRCDPISGHTALYWYRQSLGQGLEFLIYFQGNSAPDKSGLPSDRFSAERTGGSVSTLTIQRTQQEDSAVYLCASSFLSGSQNYGYTFGSGTRLTVV.

The V gene is TRBV15, the J gene TRBJ2-5, with 7 bases that match TRBD2. Germline V gives CDR1 LNHNV, CDR2 YYDKDF (reference sequence). This CDR3 has 16 amino acids. J lost 4 bases, V lost 4 bases, and 12 bases had no gene match. The DNA of the CDR3 is TGTGCCACCAGCAAACCTTTAAGCGGGGAGAGAGAGACCCAGTACTTC. This translates into CATSKPLSGERETQYF. The whole variable domain, filled in from reference TRBV15 and TRBJ2-5, reads DAMVIQNPRYQVTQFGKPVTLSCSQTLNHNVMYWYQQKSSQAPKLLFHYYDKDFNNEADTPDNFQSRRPNTSFCFLDIRSPGLGDTAMYLCATSKPLSGERETQYFGPGTRLLVL.

The chain uses TRBV9 and TRBJ2-5, with TRBD1 matching 8 bases. The CDR3 is 16 amino acids. Germline CDR1 SGDLS, CDR2 YYNGEE. V was pared by 0 bases and J by 2 bases, with 6 bases of the junction left unmatched. The CDR3: CASSVATRGRQETQYF. The DNA for the CDR3 is TGTGCCAGCAGCGTAGCTACCAGGGGGCGGCAAGAGACCCAGTACTTC.

The table lists this clonotype with many counts. This sequence joins TRBV7-2 and TRBJ2-6; 8 bases map to TRBD2. V lost 5 bases, J lost 4 bases, and 4 bases stayed unmatched. The CDR3 covers 15 residues. Germline CDR1 and CDR2: SGHTA and FQGNSA. For the CDR3, the DNA is TGTGCCAGCAGCCAAATAGCGGGGGGGGCCAACGTCCTGACTTTC. It yields the protein CASSQIAGGANVLTF.

The sample holds a few counts of this clonotype. The chain couples TRBV6-6 to TRBJ2-6; 9 bases fit TRBD1. V was pared by 2 bases and J by 0 bases, with 14 bases of the junction left unmatched. The CDR3 is 21 residues long. Germline CDR1 MNHNY, CDR2 SVGAGI (reference sequence). The CDR3 DNA reads TGTGCCAGCAGTTACATTTGGGGATTCGGGACAGGGCGCTCTGGGGCCAACGTCCTGACTTTC. This encodes CASSYIWGFGTGRSGANVLTF.

This clonotype was counted at least ten times. CDR3 region: CASSEGTAGNQPQHF. CDR3 DNA sequence: TGTGCCAGCTCAGAGGGGACGGCAGGGAATCAGCCCCAGCATTTT. The genes are TRBV7-2 and TRBJ1-5, with TRBD1 as a possible D gene (5 bases). Germline V gene lookup returns CDR1 SGHTA and CDR2 FQGNSA. The CDR3 is 15 amino acids. Trimming stripped 8 bases from V and 4 bases from J, with 18 bases between.

This clonotype was detected a few times. The chain links TRBV29-1 to TRBJ2-5, with D possibly called TRBD1 or TRBD2 (5 bases each). Germline values: CDR1 SQVTM, CDR2 ANQGSEA. V was cut by 4 bases and J by 2 bases, with 11 bases left in between. The CDR3 has 13 amino acids. CDR3 sequence (DNA): TGCAGCGTTGGTCCGGGGCGACAAGAGACCCAGTACTTC. Residues: CSVGPGRQETQYF.